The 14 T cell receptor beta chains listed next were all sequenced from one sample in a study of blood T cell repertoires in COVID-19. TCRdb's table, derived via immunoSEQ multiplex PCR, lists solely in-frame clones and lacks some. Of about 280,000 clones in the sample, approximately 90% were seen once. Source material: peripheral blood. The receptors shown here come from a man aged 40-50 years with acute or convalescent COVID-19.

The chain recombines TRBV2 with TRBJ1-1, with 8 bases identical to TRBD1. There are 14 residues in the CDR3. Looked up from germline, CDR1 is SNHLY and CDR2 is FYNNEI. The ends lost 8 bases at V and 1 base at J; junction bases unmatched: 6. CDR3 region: CASGDRTWNTEAFF. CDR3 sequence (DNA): TGTGCCAGCGGGGACAGGACGTGGAACACTGAAGCTTTCTTT. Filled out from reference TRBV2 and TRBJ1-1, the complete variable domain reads EPEVTQTPSHQVTQMGQEVILRCVPISNHLYFYWYRQILGQKVEFLVSFYNNEISEKSEIFDDQFSVERPDGSNFTLKIRSTKLEDSAMYFCASGDRTWNTEAFFGQGTRLTVV.

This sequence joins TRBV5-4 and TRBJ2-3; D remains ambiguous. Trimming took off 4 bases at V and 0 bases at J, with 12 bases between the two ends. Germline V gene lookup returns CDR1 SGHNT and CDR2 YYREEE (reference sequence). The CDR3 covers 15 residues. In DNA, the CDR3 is TGTGCCAGCAGCGGTGGTGATACTAGCACAGATACGCAGTATTTT. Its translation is CASSGGDTSTDTQYF. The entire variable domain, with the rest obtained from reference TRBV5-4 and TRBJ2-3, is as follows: ETGVTQSPTHLIKTRGQQVTLRCSSQSGHNTVSWYQQALGQGPQFIFQYYREEENGRGNFPPRFSGLQFPNYSSELNVNALELDDSALYLCASSGGDTSTDTQYFGPGTRLTVL.

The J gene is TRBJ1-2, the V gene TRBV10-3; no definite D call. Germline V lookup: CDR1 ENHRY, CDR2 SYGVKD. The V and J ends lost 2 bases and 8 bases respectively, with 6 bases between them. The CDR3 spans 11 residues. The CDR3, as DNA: TGTGCCATCAGTGAGCCGCTAGGCTACACCTTC. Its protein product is CAISEPLGYTF.

The CDR3 nucleotides read TGTGCCAGCAGCTTAATGGGCCAAAGGGGGACGGAGCTGTTTTTT. Its protein is CASSLMGQRGTELFF. The chain is built from TRBV7-2 and TRBJ2-2; weak D call: TRBD1 (6 bases). V dropped 2 bases and J dropped 10 bases, with 17 bases sitting between them. The CDR3 runs 15 residues. In germline, CDR1 is SGHTA, CDR2 FQGNSA. The full variable domain, completed using reference TRBV7-2 and TRBJ2-2, is GAGVSQSPSNKVTEKGKDVELRCDPISGHTALYWYRQSLGQGLEFLIYFQGNSAPDKSGLPSDRFSAERTGGSVSTLTIQRTQQEDSAVYLCASSLMGQRGTELFFGEGSRLTVL.

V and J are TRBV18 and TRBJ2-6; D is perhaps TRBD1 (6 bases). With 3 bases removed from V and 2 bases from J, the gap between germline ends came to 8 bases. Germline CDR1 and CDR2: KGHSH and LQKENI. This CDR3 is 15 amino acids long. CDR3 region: CASSPQGTGANVLTF. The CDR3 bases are TGTGCCAGCTCACCTCAGGGGACTGGGGCCAACGTCCTGACTTTC.

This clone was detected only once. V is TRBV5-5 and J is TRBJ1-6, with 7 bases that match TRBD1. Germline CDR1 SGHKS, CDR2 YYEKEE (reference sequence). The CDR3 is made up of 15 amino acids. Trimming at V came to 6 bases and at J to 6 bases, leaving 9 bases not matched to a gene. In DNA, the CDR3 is TGTGCCAGCACCCGGGGGACAGCGTCTAATTCACCCCTCCACTTT. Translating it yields CASTRGTASNSPLHF.

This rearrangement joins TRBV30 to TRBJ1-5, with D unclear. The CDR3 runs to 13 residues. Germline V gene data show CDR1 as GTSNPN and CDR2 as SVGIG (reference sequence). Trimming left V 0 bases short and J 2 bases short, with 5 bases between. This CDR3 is CAWSVARNQPQHF. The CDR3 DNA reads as TGTGCCTGGAGTGTGGCTCGCAATCAGCCCCAGCATTTT.

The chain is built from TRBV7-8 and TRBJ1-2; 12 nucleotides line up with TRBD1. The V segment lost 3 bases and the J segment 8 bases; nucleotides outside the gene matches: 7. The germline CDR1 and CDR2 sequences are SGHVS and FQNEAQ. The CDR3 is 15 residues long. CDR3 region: CASSLGDRGRIGYTF. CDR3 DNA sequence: TGTGCCAGCAGCTTGGGGGACAGGGGGCGAATAGGCTACACCTTC. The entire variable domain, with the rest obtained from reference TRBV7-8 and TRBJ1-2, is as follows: GAGVSQSPRYKVAKRGQDVALRCDPISGHVSLFWYQQALGQGPEFLTYFQNEAQLDKSGLPSDRFFAERPEGSVSTLKIQRTQQEDSAVYLCASSLGDRGRIGYTFGSGTRLTVV.

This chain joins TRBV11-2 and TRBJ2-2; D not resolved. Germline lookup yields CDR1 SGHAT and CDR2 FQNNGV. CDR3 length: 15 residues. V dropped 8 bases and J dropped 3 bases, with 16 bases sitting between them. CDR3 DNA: TGTGCCAGCCGGCACCCGGGTACTTACACCGGGGAGCTGTTTTTT. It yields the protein CASRHPGTYTGELFF.

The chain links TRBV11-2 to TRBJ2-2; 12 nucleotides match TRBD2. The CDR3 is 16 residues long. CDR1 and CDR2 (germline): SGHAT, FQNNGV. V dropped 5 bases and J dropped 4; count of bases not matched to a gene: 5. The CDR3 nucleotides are TGTGCCAGCAGCAAACTAGCGGGGGGAGTCACCGGGGAGCTGTTTTTT. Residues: CASSKLAGGVTGELFF.

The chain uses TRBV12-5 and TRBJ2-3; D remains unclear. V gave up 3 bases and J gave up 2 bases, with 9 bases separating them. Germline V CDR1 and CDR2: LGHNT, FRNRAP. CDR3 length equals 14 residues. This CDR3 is CASGLLPSTDTQYF. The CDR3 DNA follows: TGTGCTAGTGGTTTACTGCCATCCACAGATACGCAGTATTTT.

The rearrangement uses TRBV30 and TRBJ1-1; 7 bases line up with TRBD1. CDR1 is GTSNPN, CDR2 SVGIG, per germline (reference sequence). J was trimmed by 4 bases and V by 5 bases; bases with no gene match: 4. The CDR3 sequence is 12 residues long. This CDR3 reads CAWGKGATEAFF. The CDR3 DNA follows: TGTGCCTGGGGGAAGGGGGCCACTGAAGCTTTCTTT.

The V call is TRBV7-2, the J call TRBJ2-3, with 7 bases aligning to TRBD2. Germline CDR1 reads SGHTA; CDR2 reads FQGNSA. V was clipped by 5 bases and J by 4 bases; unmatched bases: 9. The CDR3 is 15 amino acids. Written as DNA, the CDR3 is TGTGCCAGCAGCCCAGCCTCTAGCGGAGCAGATACGCAGTATTTT. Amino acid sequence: CASSPASSGADTQYF.

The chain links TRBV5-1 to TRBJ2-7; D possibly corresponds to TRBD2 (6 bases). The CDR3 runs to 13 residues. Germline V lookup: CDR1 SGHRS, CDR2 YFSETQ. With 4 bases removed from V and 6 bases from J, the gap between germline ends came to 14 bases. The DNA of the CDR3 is TGCGCCAGCAGCACAATAATGGGGGGCGAGCAGTACTTC. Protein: CASSTIMGGEQYF. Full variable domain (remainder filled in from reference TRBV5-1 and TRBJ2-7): KAGVTQTPRYLIKTRGQQVTLSCSPISGHRSVSWYQQTPGQGLQFLFEYFSETQRNKGNFPGRFSGRQFSNSRSEMNVSTLELGDSALYLCASSTIMGGEQYFGPGTRLTVT.